This TCR beta chain was identified in a study of blood T cell repertoires in COVID-19. Study details: Sites in the United States, Italy and Spain provided acute and convalescent COVID-19 samples.

Study processing details: Amplification of reference gene primers was used by the study to estimate nucleated cell counts. The assay was immunoSEQ multiplex PCR, and TCRdb's table has in-frame clones only and misses some. That table gives V, J and clone size, and the DNA gave D and trimming. The sample includes about 440,000 clones, around 89% of them seen just once. V lost 6 bases and J lost 6, with 8 bases in between. The CDR3 is 11 amino acids. In germline, CDR1 is SNHLY, CDR2 FYNNEI. The genes are TRBV2 and TRBJ1-2; D is unclear. Input material: peripheral blood. The receptor was isolated from a woman aged 25 to 39 with acute or convalescent COVID-19. CDR3 amino acids: CASSVFDGYTF. CDR3 nucleotides: TGTGCCAGCAGCGTTTTCGATGGCTACACCTTC.